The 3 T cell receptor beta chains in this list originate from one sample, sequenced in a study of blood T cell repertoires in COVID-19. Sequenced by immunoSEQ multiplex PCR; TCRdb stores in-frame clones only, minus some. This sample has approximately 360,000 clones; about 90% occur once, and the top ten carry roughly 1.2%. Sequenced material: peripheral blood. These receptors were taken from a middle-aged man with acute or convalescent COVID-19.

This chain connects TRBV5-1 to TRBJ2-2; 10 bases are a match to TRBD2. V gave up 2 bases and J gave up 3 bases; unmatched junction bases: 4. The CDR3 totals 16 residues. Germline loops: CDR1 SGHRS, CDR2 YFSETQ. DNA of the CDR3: TGCGCCAGCAGCTTAAGACTAGCGGGCCACACCGGGGAGCTGTTTTTT. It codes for CASSLRLAGHTGELFF.

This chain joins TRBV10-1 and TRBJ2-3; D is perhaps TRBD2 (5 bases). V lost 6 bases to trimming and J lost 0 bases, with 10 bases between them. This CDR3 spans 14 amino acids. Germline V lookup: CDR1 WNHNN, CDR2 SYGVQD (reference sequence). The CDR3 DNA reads TGCGCCAGCAGCGGAGGCCCTAGCACAGATACGCAGTATTTT. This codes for CASSGGPSTDTQYF.

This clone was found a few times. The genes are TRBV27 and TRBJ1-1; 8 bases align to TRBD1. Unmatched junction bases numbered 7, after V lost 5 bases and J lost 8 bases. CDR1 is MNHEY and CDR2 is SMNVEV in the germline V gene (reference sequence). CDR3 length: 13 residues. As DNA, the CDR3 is TGTGCCAGCAGTCTACAGAGACAGGGGGAAGCTTTCTTT. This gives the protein CASSLQRQGEAFF.